The rows below give T cell receptor beta chains drawn from one sample of a study of post-analysis software for immune sequencing data. TCRdb re-called the PCR reads through MiXCR, storing one row per CDR3 protein. The sample consists of some 690,000 distinct CDR3 sequences, 25% to 30% of them appearing once. Input material: blood. The receptors stem from a girl under 18 with multiple sclerosis. CDR3s include the opening cysteine and the closing phenylalanine or tryptophan. D genes are given only for firm matches. Only some rows state a clone size, as once, few, many or a class for expanded clones.

j_gene: TRBJ2-4
abundance: -
d_gene: -
v_gene: TRBV15
CDR3nt: TGTGCCACCAGCAGGTCGAGGGGAGACATTCAGTACTTC
CDR3aa: CATSRSRGDIQYF

j_gene: TRBJ2-7
abundance: -
d_gene: TRBD2
v_gene: TRBV20-1
CDR3nt: TGCGGTGCTAGATCCGGGGACCGGGAGGGCCGCTACGAGCAGTACTTC
CDR3aa: CGARSGDREGRYEQYF

j_gene: TRBJ2-1
abundance: once
d_gene: TRBD2
v_gene: TRBV20-1
CDR3nt: TGCAGTGCTAACTCTAGCGGGAGGGCAGACAATGAGCAGTTCTTC
CDR3aa: CSANSSGRADNEQFF

j_gene: TRBJ1-1
abundance: few
d_gene: -
v_gene: TRBV6-5
CDR3nt: TGTGCCAGCAGTTACTCGAGCGGACGGTCGAACACTGAAGCTTTCTTT
CDR3aa: CASSYSSGRSNTEAFF

j_gene: TRBJ1-4
abundance: few
d_gene: -
v_gene: TRBV6-6
CDR3nt: TGTGCCAGCAGCTCCCGGGACCAGGGAGGGGGAAAACTGTTTTTT
CDR3aa: CASSSRDQGGGKLFF

j_gene: TRBJ2-5
abundance: -
d_gene: -
v_gene: TRBV4-3
CDR3nt: TGCGCCAGCAGCCAAGAAAGTAGGGACGTCACAGAGACCCAGTACTTC
CDR3aa: CASSQESRDVTETQYF

j_gene: TRBJ2-2
abundance: -
d_gene: -
v_gene: TRBV20-1
CDR3nt: TGCAGTGCTAGACCCGCGGGTCCGGGCGGGGAGCTGTTTTTT
CDR3aa: CSARPAGPGGELFF

j_gene: TRBJ2-7
abundance: many
d_gene: TRBD1
v_gene: TRBV29-1
CDR3nt: TGCAGCGTTGCTCTCGGACAGGGGCCCCTGGGGCAGTACTTC
CDR3aa: CSVALGQGPLGQYF

j_gene: TRBJ2-1
abundance: -
d_gene: TRBD2
v_gene: TRBV9
CDR3nt: TGTGCCAGCAGCGAACTAGCGAGGGACCCCCGATTCCGAAACGTAGAGCAGTTCTTC
CDR3aa: CASSELARDPRFRNVEQFF

j_gene: TRBJ2-6
abundance: -
d_gene: -
v_gene: TRBV5-1
CDR3nt: TGCGCCAGCAGCTTGGACAGTAGAACCTCTGGGGCCAACGTCCTGACTTTC
CDR3aa: CASSLDSRTSGANVLTF

j_gene: TRBJ2-3
abundance: few
d_gene: -
v_gene: TRBV20-1
CDR3nt: TGCAGTGCCCTGGTCTCCGGGTCCATGGACACAGATACGCAGTATTTT
CDR3aa: CSALVSGSMDTDTQYF

j_gene: TRBJ2-7
abundance: few
d_gene: -
v_gene: TRBV6-4
CDR3nt: TGTGCCAGCAGTCCGACGGGAAGCTCCTACAATGAGCAGTACTTC
CDR3aa: CASSPTGSSYNEQYF

j_gene: TRBJ2-5
abundance: few
d_gene: TRBD1
v_gene: TRBV9
CDR3nt: TGTGCCAGCAGCGTGGGGACAGGGATCGGGGAGACCCAGTACTTC
CDR3aa: CASSVGTGIGETQYF

j_gene: TRBJ2-2
abundance: few
d_gene: TRBD2
v_gene: TRBV5-1
CDR3nt: TGCGCCAGCAGCTCGGGACTAGCGGCGAACACCGGGGAGCTGTTTTTT
CDR3aa: CASSSGLAANTGELFF

j_gene: TRBJ2-5
abundance: many
d_gene: -
v_gene: TRBV29-1
CDR3nt: TGCAGCGTTGAAGGGGTGGACCAGTACTTC
CDR3aa: CSVEGVDQYF

j_gene: TRBJ2-1
abundance: once
d_gene: TRBD2
v_gene: TRBV3-1
CDR3nt: TGTGCCAGCAGCTTGTCGGCGGGAGGAAGGCACAATGAGCAGTTCTTC
CDR3aa: CASSLSAGGRHNEQFF

j_gene: TRBJ1-6
abundance: few
d_gene: -
v_gene: TRBV20-1
CDR3nt: TGCAGTGCTAGAGATATCGGGCAGCCCCGAAGGTCACCCCTCCACTTT
CDR3aa: CSARDIGQPRRSPLHF

j_gene: TRBJ1-2
abundance: few
d_gene: -
v_gene: TRBV5-1
CDR3nt: TGCGCCAGCAGCCCGGATATCGCCGGCTACACCTTC
CDR3aa: CASSPDIAGYTF